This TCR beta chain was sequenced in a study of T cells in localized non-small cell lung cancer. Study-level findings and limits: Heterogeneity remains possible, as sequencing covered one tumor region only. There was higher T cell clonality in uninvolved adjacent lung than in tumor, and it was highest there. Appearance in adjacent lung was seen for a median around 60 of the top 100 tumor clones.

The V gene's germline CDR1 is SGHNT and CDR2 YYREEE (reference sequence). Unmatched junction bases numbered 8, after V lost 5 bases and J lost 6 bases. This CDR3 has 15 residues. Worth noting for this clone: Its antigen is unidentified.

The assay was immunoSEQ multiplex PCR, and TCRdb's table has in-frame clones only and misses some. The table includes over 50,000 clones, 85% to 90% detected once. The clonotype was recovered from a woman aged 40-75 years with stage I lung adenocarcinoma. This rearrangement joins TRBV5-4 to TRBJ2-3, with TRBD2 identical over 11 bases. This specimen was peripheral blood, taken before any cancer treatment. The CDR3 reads CASSLSGGAPDTQYF. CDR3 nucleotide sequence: TGTGCCAGCAGTCTTAGCGGGGGGGCCCCCGATACGCAGTATTTT.